These 15 T cell receptor beta chains originate from one sample sequenced in a study of T cells in Graves' hyperthyroidism and ophthalmopathy. RNA transcripts served as the template for amplifying TCR beta CDR3 regions. HTBI primers were the set used in a first-round RT-PCR of the TCR CDR3. TCRdb redid the calling of the multiplex PCR reads with MiXCR, one entry per CDR3 protein. The sample holds 660,000 or so distinct CDR3 sequences, about a fifth seen once. The sequencing sample was made of blood. The receptor set was obtained from a young man with Graves' ophthalmopathy.

The chain has TRBV18 and TRBJ2-3, with unresolved D. CDR3 length equals 16 residues. V lost 3 bases and J lost 0, with 13 bases in between. Germline values: CDR1 KGHSH, CDR2 LQKENI. The chain's CDR3 is CASSPSGIISTDTQYF. In nucleotides, the CDR3 is TGTGCCAGCTCACCTTCAGGAATTATTAGCACAGATACGCAGTATTTT.

This sequence joins TRBV29-1 and TRBJ1-1; D is undetermined. The CDR3 is 13 amino acids. The V end lost 4 bases, the J end lost 3 bases, and 12 bases lay between the germline ends. Germline lookup yields CDR1 SQVTM and CDR2 ANQGSEA. The CDR3 DNA reads as TGCAGCGTTGGGACCCCCGAAGACACTGAAGCTTTCTTT. This codes for CSVGTPEDTEAFF.

This clonotype was seen ten or more times. CDR3: CASSHTEFYYEQYF. For the CDR3, the DNA is TGTGCCAGCAGTCACACAGAGTTTTACTACGAGCAGTACTTC. The chain has TRBV12-3 or TRBV12-4 and TRBJ2-7, with D unresolved. Trimming left V 5 bases short and J 3 bases short, with 14 bases between. The CDR3 is 14 amino acids.

This clonotype has only a few counts. This chain connects TRBV20-1 to TRBJ1-5; TRBD1 matches at 7 bases. The CDR3 runs to 16 residues. V dropped 2 bases and J dropped 0; count of bases not matched to a gene: 7. The germline CDR1 and CDR2 sequences are DFQATT and SNEGSKA (reference sequence). Here the CDR3 DNA reads TGCAGTGCTAGAAGGGACAGCCAATATAGCAATCAGCCCCAGCATTTT. This gives the protein CSARRDSQYSNQPQHF.

This clonotype was counted between two and nine times. The chain has TRBV30 and TRBJ2-7, with TRBD1 identical over 10 bases. Germline CDR1 is GTSNPN and CDR2 is SVGIG (reference sequence). The CDR3 is made up of 13 amino acids. V lost 3 bases and J lost 3; bases outside the gene matches: 2. CDR3 protein: CAWRWTGGYEQYF. The CDR3 DNA sequence: TGTGCCTGGAGGTGGACAGGGGGCTACGAGCAGTACTTC.

This clonotype appeared a few times. The chain joins TRBV6-1 to TRBJ2-7, with TRBD1 matching 8 bases. The CDR3 contains 13 residues. Trimming cost V 9 bases and J 2 bases; bases outside gene matches: 6. The V gene's germline CDR1 is MNHNS and CDR2 SASEGT. The DNA for the CDR3 is TGTGCCAGTGGACAGGGTATTCCCTACGAGCAGTACTTC. Amino acids: CASGQGIPYEQYF.

This rearrangement joins TRBV7-3 to TRBJ2-2, with D possibly TRBD2 on 5 matching bases. The V gene's germline CDR1 is SGHTA and CDR2 FQGTGA. CDR3 length equals 15 residues. The V gene lost 1 base and the J gene lost 3 bases, with 9 bases spanning the gap. The CDR3 nucleotides read TGTGCCAGCAGCTTAAACGGGAAGTACACCGGGGAGCTGTTTTTT. Protein sequence: CASSLNGKYTGELFF.

V and J are TRBV29-1 and TRBJ2-7; TRBD2 aligns across 13 bases. The CDR3 covers 12 residues. The V segment lost 6 bases and the J segment 4 bases; nucleotides outside the gene matches: 0. Germline CDR1 and CDR2: SQVTM and ANQGSEA. In DNA form, the CDR3 reads TGCAGCGTGACTAGCGGGGGGTACGAGCAGTACTTC. Protein: CSVTSGGYEQYF.

A few counts support this clonotype. The chain links TRBV28 to TRBJ1-6; 7 positions agree with TRBD1. V dropped 4 bases and J dropped 7; count of bases not matched to a gene: 10. The germline gives CDR1 MDHEN, CDR2 SYDVKM. CDR3 size: 16 residues. The CDR3: CASSSQTGRVNSPLHF. CDR3 in DNA: TGTGCCAGCAGTTCCCAGACAGGGAGGGTAAATTCACCCCTCCACTTT.

This clonotype has a count of ten or more. The chain is built from TRBV30 and TRBJ1-1; 8 positions match TRBD1. This CDR3 is 13 amino acids long. Looked up from germline, CDR1 is GTSNPN and CDR2 is SVGIG (reference sequence). V lost 4 bases, J lost 1 base, and 2 bases stayed unmatched. Written as DNA, the CDR3 is TGTGCCTGGACGGGACAGGAGAACACTGAAGCTTTCTTT. As protein: CAWTGQENTEAFF. The full variable domain, its missing parts supplied by reference TRBV30 and TRBJ1-1, is SQTIHQWPATLVQPVGSPLSLECTVEGTSNPNLYWYRQAAGRGLQLLFYSVGIGQISSEVPQNLSASRPQDRQFILSSKKLLLSDSGFYLCAWTGQENTEAFFGQGTRLTVV.

J is TRBJ1-4 and V is TRBV27; no clear D. There are 14 residues in the CDR3. Germline lookup yields CDR1 MNHEY and CDR2 SMNVEV (reference sequence). The germline V and J ends were trimmed by 6 bases and 8 bases, with 16 bases remaining between them. The CDR3 nucleotides are TGTGCCAGCAGGCCCGACGGGCCCGGGGAAAAACTGTTTTTT. Encoded protein: CASRPDGPGEKLFF. Complete variable domain (other parts from reference TRBV27 and TRBJ1-4): EAQVTQNPRYLITVTGKKLTVTCSQNMNHEYMSWYRQDPGLGLRQIYYSMNVEVTDKGDVPEGYKVSRKEKRNFPLILESPSPNQTSLYFCASRPDGPGEKLFFGSGTQLSVL.

The chain combines TRBV25-1 with TRBJ2-1; TRBD2 matches at 11 bases. J gave up 2 bases and V 2 bases, and 11 bases lay outside the gene matches. The CDR3 runs 19 residues. In germline, CDR1 is MGHDK, CDR2 SYGVNS. The CDR3 sequence is CASSEHQLAGELPYNEQFF. CDR3 DNA: TGTGCCAGCAGTGAACATCAACTAGCGGGAGAACTCCCCTACAATGAGCAGTTCTTC.

This clonotype has just a few counts. The rearrangement uses TRBV4-3 and TRBJ2-7; D unclear. Germline CDR1 and CDR2: LGHNA and YSLEER. The CDR3 has 16 amino acids. V dropped 0 bases and J dropped 2 bases, with 14 bases sitting between them. In nucleotides, the CDR3 is TGCGCCAGCAGCCAAGATCAGCAGTCCTTCACCTACGAGCAGTACTTC. Translated, it gives CASSQDQQSFTYEQYF.

The genes are TRBV20-1 and TRBJ1-5; no clear D gene. CDR3 length: 15 residues. Between the trimmed V and J ends, which lost 3 bases and 2 bases, there was a span of 14 bases. Germline V lookup: CDR1 DFQATT, CDR2 SNEGSKA (reference sequence). CDR3 residues: CSASGGPGGNQPQHF. The CDR3 DNA sequence: TGCAGTGCTAGCGGCGGGCCTGGGGGCAATCAGCCCCAGCATTTT.

The chain combines TRBV7-9 with TRBJ2-3; the match to TRBD2 covers 11 bases. The germline V gene encodes CDR1 SEHNR and CDR2 FQNEAQ (reference sequence). The CDR3 has 18 amino acids. The V gene end was trimmed by 7 bases and the J gene end by 2 bases; junction bases not matched to a gene: 14. CDR3 amino acids: CASTQLRTSGQHTDTQYF. As DNA, the CDR3 is TGTGCCAGCACCCAGCTCCGGACTAGCGGGCAACACACAGATACGCAGTATTTT. Based on the CDR3 plus reference TRBV7-9 and TRBJ2-3, the full variable domain is DTGVSQNPRHKITKRGQNVTFRCDPISEHNRLYWYRQTLGQGPEFLTYFQNEAQLEKSRLLSDRFSAERPKGSFSTLEIQRTEQGDSAMYLCASTQLRTSGQHTDTQYFGPGTRLTVL.